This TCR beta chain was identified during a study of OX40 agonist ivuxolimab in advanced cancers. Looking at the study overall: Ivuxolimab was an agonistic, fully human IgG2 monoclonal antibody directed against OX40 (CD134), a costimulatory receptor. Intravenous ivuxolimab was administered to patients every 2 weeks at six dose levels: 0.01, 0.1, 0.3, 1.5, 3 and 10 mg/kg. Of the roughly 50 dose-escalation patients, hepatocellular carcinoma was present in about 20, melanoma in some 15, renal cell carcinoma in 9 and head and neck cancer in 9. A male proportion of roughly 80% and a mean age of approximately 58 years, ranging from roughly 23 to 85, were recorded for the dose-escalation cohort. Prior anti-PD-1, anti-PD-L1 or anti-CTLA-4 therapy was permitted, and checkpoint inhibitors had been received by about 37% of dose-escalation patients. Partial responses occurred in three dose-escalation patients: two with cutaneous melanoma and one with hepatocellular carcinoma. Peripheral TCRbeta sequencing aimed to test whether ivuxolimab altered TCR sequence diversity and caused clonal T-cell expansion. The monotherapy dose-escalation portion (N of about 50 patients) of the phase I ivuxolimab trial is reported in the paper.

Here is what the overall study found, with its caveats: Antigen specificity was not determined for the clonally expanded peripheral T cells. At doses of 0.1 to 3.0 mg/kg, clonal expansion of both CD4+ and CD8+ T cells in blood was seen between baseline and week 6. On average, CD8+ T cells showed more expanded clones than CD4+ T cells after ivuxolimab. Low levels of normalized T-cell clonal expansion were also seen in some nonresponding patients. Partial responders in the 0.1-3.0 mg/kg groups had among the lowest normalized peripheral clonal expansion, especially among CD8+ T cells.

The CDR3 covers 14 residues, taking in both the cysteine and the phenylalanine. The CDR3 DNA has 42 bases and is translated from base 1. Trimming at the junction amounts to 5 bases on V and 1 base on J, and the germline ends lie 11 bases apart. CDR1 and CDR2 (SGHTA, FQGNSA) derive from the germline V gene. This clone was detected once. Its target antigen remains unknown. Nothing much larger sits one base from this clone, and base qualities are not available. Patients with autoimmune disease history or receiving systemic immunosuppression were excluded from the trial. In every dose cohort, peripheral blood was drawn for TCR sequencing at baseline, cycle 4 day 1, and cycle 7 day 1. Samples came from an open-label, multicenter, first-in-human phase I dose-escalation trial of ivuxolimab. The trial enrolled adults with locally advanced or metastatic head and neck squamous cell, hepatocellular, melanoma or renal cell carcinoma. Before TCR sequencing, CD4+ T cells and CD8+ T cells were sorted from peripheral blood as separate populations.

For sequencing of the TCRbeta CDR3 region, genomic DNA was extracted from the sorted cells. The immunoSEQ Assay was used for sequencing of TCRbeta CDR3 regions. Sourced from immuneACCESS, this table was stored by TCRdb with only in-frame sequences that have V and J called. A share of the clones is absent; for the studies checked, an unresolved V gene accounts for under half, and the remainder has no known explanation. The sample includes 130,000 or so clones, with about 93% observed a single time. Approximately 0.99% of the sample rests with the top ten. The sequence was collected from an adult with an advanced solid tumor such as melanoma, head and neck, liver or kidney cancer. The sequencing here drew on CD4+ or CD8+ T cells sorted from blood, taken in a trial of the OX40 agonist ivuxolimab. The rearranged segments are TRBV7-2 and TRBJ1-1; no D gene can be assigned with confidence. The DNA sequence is TGTGCCAGCAGCGCTCTAACGGGGAACACTGAAGCTTTCTTT. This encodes CASSALTGNTEAFF.